Each of the 21 T cell receptor beta chains below was sequenced from the same sample in a study of CD8 T cells in Susac syndrome. When the RNA was reverse transcribed, random hexamers were used with an input of about 0.5 to 1 ug. TCRdb passed the immunoSEQ multiplex PCR reads through MiXCR, listing each CDR3 protein once. This table holds 45,000 or so distinct CDR3 sequences, 93% found once. What was sequenced was CD8+ T cells from PBMCs. The receptors come from a human donor in good health.

This clonotype was detected once. The chain is built from TRBV13 and TRBJ1-2; 7 bases map to TRBD1. This CDR3 contains 16 residues. The germline gives CDR1 PRHDT, CDR2 FYEKMQ (reference sequence). Losses at the gene ends were 5 bases for V and 4 bases for J; bases not matched to a gene: 13. The CDR3 region is CASSLGTVTRFYGYTF. CDR3 nucleotides: TGTGCCAGCAGCCTCGGGACAGTGACTCGATTCTATGGCTACACCTTC.

The chain combines TRBV9 with TRBJ2-7; D gene unclear. Trimming removed 0 bases from V and 4 bases from J, with 8 bases in between. Germline CDR1 reads SGDLS; CDR2 reads YYNGEE. The CDR3 runs 13 residues. The CDR3 DNA reads as TGTGCCAGCAGCGTAGTTCCGGAATACGAGCAGTACTTC. Amino acids: CASSVVPEYEQYF.

The DNA of the CDR3 is TGTGCCAGCAGCTTCGGGACAGGGGGCAATCAGCCCCAGCATTTT. The encoded protein is CASSFGTGGNQPQHF. The chain uses TRBV7-9 and TRBJ1-5; TRBD1 matches at 10 bases. With 3 bases clipped from V and 2 bases from J, the junction kept 1 base outside the gene matches. The CDR3 is 15 residues long. The germline V gene has CDR1 SEHNR and CDR2 FQNEAQ (reference sequence).

The chain links TRBV13 to TRBJ2-7, with a possible D match to TRBD1 (5 bases). Germline V gene sequence: CDR1 PRHDT, CDR2 FYEKMQ (reference sequence). The CDR3 spans 13 residues. V lost 6 bases, J lost 3 bases, and 12 bases lay in between. CDR3 residues: CASRSDRSYEQYF. CDR3 bases: TGTGCCAGCAGATCCGACAGAAGCTACGAGCAGTACTTC.

The rearrangement joins TRBV19 to TRBJ2-3, with 8 bases fitting TRBD1. CDR3 length: 11 residues. Per the germline V gene, CDR1 is LNHDA and CDR2 is SQIVND (reference sequence). Trimming cost V 9 bases and J 9 bases; bases outside gene matches: 5. CDR3 residues: CASLGQGTQYF. The CDR3 DNA sequence: TGTGCCAGCCTCGGACAGGGAACGCAGTATTTT.

The rearrangement links TRBV15 to TRBJ1-5; D is undetermined. Germline CDR1 is LNHNV and CDR2 is YYDKDF (reference sequence). With 5 bases removed from V and 4 bases from J, the gap between germline ends came to 6 bases. CDR3 length: 12 residues. DNA of the CDR3: TGTGCCACCAGCCTCGAAAATCAGCCCCAGCATTTT. It specifies CATSLENQPQHF.

The J gene is TRBJ1-1, the V gene TRBV9; D call uncertain. CDR3 length: 13 residues. V shed 3 bases and J shed 2 bases, with 8 bases lying between them. Germline V CDR1 and CDR2: SGDLS, YYNGEE. Here the CDR3 DNA reads TGTGCCAGCAGCGCCGGAGTAAACACTGAAGCTTTCTTT. It translates to CASSAGVNTEAFF.

This clonotype was seen only once. The chain joins TRBV7-2 to TRBJ2-1, with D perhaps TRBD2 (6 bases). CDR1 is SGHTA and CDR2 is FQGNSA in the germline V gene. The CDR3 covers 17 residues. V was shortened by 7 bases and J by 2 bases, with 21 bases between the two germline ends. CDR3 loop: CASTGVDPGQAYNEQFF. CDR3 in DNA: TGTGCCAGCACGGGAGTCGACCCTGGGCAGGCCTACAATGAGCAGTTCTTC.

The V and J genes are TRBV2 and TRBJ2-5; 12 bases align to TRBD1. J gave up 2 bases and V 7 bases, and 11 bases lay outside the gene matches. This CDR3 spans 17 amino acids. Germline CDR1 is SNHLY and CDR2 is FYNNEI. For the CDR3, the DNA is TGTGCCAGCACCCCGTGGGGGGACAGGGGGCATCAAGAGACCCAGTACTTC. Its translation: CASTPWGDRGHQETQYF.

This clonotype was detected a few times. The chain combines TRBV4-1 with TRBJ2-7, with 13 nucleotides matching TRBD2. The CDR3 is made up of 17 amino acids. Looked up from germline, CDR1 is MGHRA and CDR2 is YSYEKL. J lost 5 bases, V lost 3 bases, and 10 bases had no gene match. This CDR3 is CASSHRLAGGGSNEQYF. The CDR3 DNA follows: TGCGCCAGCAGCCACAGACTAGCGGGAGGAGGCTCTAACGAGCAGTACTTC.

The chain combines TRBV19 with TRBJ2-1, with D possibly being TRBD2 (5 bases). The germline gives CDR1 LNHDA, CDR2 SQIVND (reference sequence). This CDR3 is 12 amino acids long. Trimming pared 8 bases from V and 10 bases from J, leaving 15 bases between. The CDR3 nucleotides are TGTGCCAGTCGGCTTGGAGGTGGCGAGCAGTTCTTC. This translates into CASRLGGGEQFF.

In its sample, this clonotype was seen once. The chain carries TRBV2 and TRBJ2-1; 9 bases agree with TRBD2. Losses at the gene ends were 4 bases for V and 5 bases for J; bases not matched to a gene: 6. CDR3 length: 15 residues. Germline V gives CDR1 SNHLY, CDR2 FYNNEI. The CDR3 nucleotides read TGTGCCAGCAGTGGGGGACTAGCTCTAGACAATGAGCAGTTCTTC. This sequence encodes CASSGGLALDNEQFF.

This chain links TRBV10-3 with TRBJ2-7, with 11 bases matching TRBD2. Germline V gives CDR1 ENHRY, CDR2 SYGVKD. V lost 2 bases and J lost 3; bases outside the gene matches: 3. The CDR3 extends over 15 amino acids. CDR3 loop: CAISEQTSGNYEQYF. The CDR3 bases are TGTGCCATCAGTGAGCAGACTAGCGGGAACTACGAGCAGTACTTC.

This clonotype showed up just once. V and J are TRBV21-1 and TRBJ2-7; the tabulated D call, TRBD2, remains unverified against the DNA. TRBV21-1 is designated a pseudogene. There are 17 residues in the CDR3. CDR3 bases: TGTGCCAGCAGCAGAGAAAGACTAGCGGGAGTATCTTACGAGCAGTACTTC. It yields the protein CASSRERLAGVSYEQYF.

The chain recombines TRBV7-9 with TRBJ2-2, with 9 nucleotides matching TRBD2. CDR1 and CDR2 (germline): SEHNR, FQNEAQ (reference sequence). This CDR3 contains 18 residues. V lost 2 bases to trimming and J lost 0 bases; unmatched junction nucleotides: 7. The CDR3 region is CASSLTRLAEANTGELFF. For the CDR3, the DNA is TGTGCCAGCAGCTTAACCCGACTAGCGGAGGCGAACACCGGGGAGCTGTTTTTT.

This clonotype was observed a handful of times. The chain recombines TRBV6-2 or TRBV6-3 with TRBJ2-7; 9 nucleotides match TRBD2. Germline lookup yields CDR1 MNHEY and CDR2 SVGEGT. The CDR3 is 15 residues long. V lost 6 bases, J lost 4 bases, and 10 bases stayed unmatched. Here the CDR3 DNA reads TGTGCCAGCAGCCCTAATAGCGGGAGCCTTTACGAGCAGTACTTC. This translates into CASSPNSGSLYEQYF.

This clonotype was recorded only once. The chain couples TRBV2 to TRBJ2-7; D gene ambiguous. V shed 7 bases and J shed 4 bases, with 17 bases lying between them. The germline CDR1 and CDR2 sequences are SNHLY and FYNNEI. The CDR3 has 14 residues. The CDR3 nucleotides read TGTGCCAGCACCTGGGCGCAGCGTGGGTACGAGCAGTACTTC. It translates to CASTWAQRGYEQYF.

This clonotype was seen only once. V usage is TRBV27 and J usage is TRBJ2-1, with 10 bases aligning to TRBD2. V shed 5 bases, J shed 0 bases, and the junction held 7 bases outside the gene matches. This CDR3 has 17 residues. Germline CDR1 MNHEY, CDR2 SMNVEV (reference sequence). CDR3 residues: CASSPLAGASSYNEQFF. Here the CDR3 DNA reads TGTGCCAGCAGTCCGCTAGCGGGAGCGAGCTCCTACAATGAGCAGTTCTTC.

The V and J genes are TRBV4-1 and TRBJ1-1; 8 nucleotides line up with TRBD1. V trimming: 7 bases; J trimming: 2 bases; junction bases outside the gene matches: 12. The germline V gene encodes CDR1 MGHRA and CDR2 YSYEKL. The CDR3 covers 16 residues. CDR3 DNA sequence: TGCGCCAGCAATCAAGGACAGGGCGTGTTTAACACTGAAGCTTTCTTT. Amino acids: CASNQGQGVFNTEAFF.

The rearrangement uses TRBV9 and TRBJ2-5; 7 bases map to TRBD2. V dropped 0 bases and J dropped 5; count of bases not matched to a gene: 10. From germline, CDR1 is SGDLS and CDR2 YYNGEE. This CDR3 has 16 residues. The DNA of the CDR3 is TGTGCCAGCAGCGTAGCGGGAGGAATCTTCGGGGAGACCCAGTACTTC. Translating gives CASSVAGGIFGETQYF.

The rearrangement joins TRBV29-1 to TRBJ2-1, with TRBD2 matching 7 bases. V lost 0 bases and J lost 10; bases outside the gene matches: 12. Germline V gives CDR1 SQVTM, CDR2 ANQGSEA. The CDR3 length is 15 residues. As DNA, the CDR3 is TGCAGCGTTGAAGAGGGAGGGGCGGGAGTGAACGAGCAGTTCTTC. Translation: CSVEEGGAGVNEQFF.